A selection of T cell receptor beta chains follows, all from one sample in a study of shared clonotypes between healthy human individuals. Measured with immunoSEQ multiplex PCR; TCRdb has only the in-frame clones, and not every one. Of approximately 640,000 clones listed, approximately 75% are singletons. Sequencing was performed on memory CD4+ T cells sorted from blood. These receptors were obtained from a woman in her 30s in good health. CDR3s include the opening cysteine and the closing phenylalanine or tryptophan. A D gene is named only where the DNA matches it firmly. Only some rows state a clone size, as once, few, many or a class for expanded clones.

TRBJ1-2	.	.	TRBV28	CASSLGGGAYGYTF	TGTGCCAGCAGTTTAGGTGGGGGAGCCTATGGCTACACCTTC
TRBJ2-5	.	.	TRBV18	CASSPQGGLEETQYF	TGTGCCAGCTCACCACAAGGGGGTCTGGAAGAGACCCAGTACTTC
TRBJ1-2	.	once	TRBV6-6	CASRGAEEAVGYTF	TGTGCCAGCAGGGGGGCCGAGGAAGCTGTTGGCTACACCTTC
TRBJ1-5	.	.	TRBV7-6	CASTETPLSNQPQHF	TGTGCCAGCACCGAGACCCCTCTTAGCAATCAGCCCCAGCATTTT
TRBJ2-7	.	.	TRBV30	CAWSSGTATEQYF	TGTGCCTGGAGTTCCGGGACGGCCACGGAGCAGTACTTC
TRBJ2-5	.	.	TRBV29-1	CSVGRLQTLQETQYF	TGCAGCGTTGGACGATTACAGACCCTCCAAGAGACCCAGTACTTC
TRBJ2-7	.	.	TRBV6-5	CASSPGTASYEQYF	TGTGCCAGCAGTCCCGGGACGGCCTCCTACGAGCAGTACTTC
TRBJ2-5	TRBD1	.	TRBV19	CASSLQGAASWETQYF	TGTGCCAGTAGTCTACAGGGGGCCGCGTCTTGGGAGACCCAGTACTTC
TRBJ2-3	TRBD2	.	TRBV10-1	CASSDRTLAGGSTDTQYF	TGCGCCAGCAGTGACCGAACCCTAGCGGGAGGTAGTACAGATACGCAGTATTTT
TRBJ2-1	TRBD2	few	TRBV5-1	CASSLSSGAYNEQFF	TGCGCCAGCAGCCTTTCTAGCGGAGCCTACAATGAGCAGTTCTTC
TRBJ2-1	TRBD1	.	TRBV29-1	CSVEGTGTYNEQFF	TGCAGCGTTGAGGGGACAGGGACCTACAATGAGCAGTTCTTC
TRBJ2-1	TRBD2	.	TRBV27	CASNPGLAGIYNEQFF	TGTGCCAGCAATCCCGGACTAGCGGGGATCTACAATGAGCAGTTCTTC
TRBJ1-4	.	.	TRBV6-1	CASGQGWANEKLFF	TGTGCCAGCGGACAAGGCTGGGCTAATGAAAAACTGTTTTTT
TRBJ2-3	TRBD1	.	TRBV10-1	CASSESSGGRSTDTQYF	TGCGCCAGCAGTGAGAGTTCAGGGGGAAGAAGCACAGATACGCAGTATTTT
TRBJ1-1	.	once	TRBV14	CASSQGRQWVAEAFF	TGTGCCAGCAGCCAGGGGCGTCAGTGGGTCGCTGAAGCTTTCTTT
TRBJ2-3	.	.	TRBV5-5	CASSLRADTQYF	TGTGCCAGCAGCTTGAGGGCGGATACGCAGTATTTT
TRBJ2-2	TRBD1	once	TRBV2	CASSLQGRDGELFF	TGTGCCAGCAGCCTACAGGGGCGAGACGGGGAGCTGTTTTTT
TRBJ2-1	.	.	TRBV7-2	CASSPWKRADNEQFF	TGTGCCAGCAGCCCCTGGAAGCGGGCAGACAATGAGCAGTTCTTC
TRBJ1-5	.	once	TRBV28	CASSLSGSGNQPQHF	TGTGCCAGCAGTTTATCCGGGTCAGGCAATCAGCCCCAGCATTTT
TRBJ2-5	.	.	TRBV27	CASSLRFGETQYF	TGTGCCAGCAGTTTACGGTTTGGAGAGACCCAGTACTTC
TRBJ2-1	TRBD2	few	TRBV14	CASSQGTSGSQFITSFF	TGTGCCAGCAGCCAAGGAACCAGCGGGAGCCAATTTATAACCTCGTTCTTC
TRBJ2-5	TRBD1	.	TRBV28	CASSLLGQNFQAETQYF	TGTGCCAGCAGTTTATTGGGACAGAATTTCCAAGCGGAGACCCAGTACTTC
TRBJ1-1	.	.	TRBV11-2	CASSIQGLTEAFF	TGTGCCAGCAGCATACAGGGTCTCACTGAAGCTTTCTTT
TRBJ2-7	TRBD2	.	TRBV7-3	CASRSGTSGTYEQYF	TGTGCCAGCAGGTCCGGGACTAGCGGAACCTACGAGCAGTACTTC
TRBJ2-2	.	once	TRBV7-9	CASSLVSETGELFF	TGTGCCAGCAGCTTAGTCTCGGAGACCGGGGAGCTGTTTTTT
TRBJ2-7	.	.	TRBV5-1	CASSLASGTYEQYF	TGCGCCAGCAGCTTGGCATCGGGGACCTACGAGCAGTACTTC
TRBJ2-7	.	.	TRBV7-2	CASSPTGTPNYEQYF	TGTGCCAGCAGCCCCACCGGGACCCCGAATTACGAGCAGTACTTC
TRBJ2-5	TRBD2	.	TRBV18	CASSPIAGGDETQYF	TGTGCCAGCTCACCGATAGCGGGAGGGGATGAGACCCAGTACTTC
TRBJ2-7	TRBD2	.	TRBV19	CASSILAGGTPYF	TGTGCCAGTAGTATCTTAGCGGGAGGTACGCCGTACTTC
TRBJ2-7	TRBD2	.	TRBV7-9	CASSQTSGRARSSYEQYF	TGTGCCAGCAGCCAGACTAGCGGGAGGGCCAGGAGTTCCTACGAGCAGTACTTC
TRBJ2-3	TRBD2	.	TRBV5-1	CASSLVAGGGDTQYF	TGCGCCAGCAGCTTGGTAGCGGGAGGAGGAGATACGCAGTATTTT
TRBJ2-2	.	.	TRBV19	CASSANERAGELFF	TGTGCCAGTAGTGCCAATGAGCGGGCCGGGGAGCTGTTTTTT
TRBJ2-2	TRBD1	once	TRBV11-2	CASSYQGAVGELFF	TGTGCCAGCAGCTACCAGGGGGCTGTCGGGGAGCTGTTTTTT
TRBJ1-1	TRBD1	.	TRBV29-1	CSVYGQANTEAFF	TGCAGCGTATATGGACAGGCGAACACTGAAGCTTTCTTT
TRBJ1-2	TRBD1	.	TRBV19	CATKTTGPQPGGYTF	TGTGCCACCAAAACGACAGGGCCCCAGCCGGGAGGCTACACCTTC
TRBJ1-1	.	.	TRBV28	CASSLSGYKDGTEAFF	TGTGCCAGCAGTTTATCGGGGTACAAAGACGGCACTGAAGCTTTCTTT
TRBJ1-2	TRBD1	.	TRBV28	CASSSAGTVFYGYTF	TGTGCCAGCAGTTCGGCCGGGACAGTATTCTATGGCTACACCTTC
TRBJ2-3	.	.	TRBV5-1	CASSLVLGVETQYF	TGCGCCAGCAGCTTGGTTCTCGGGGTTGAGACGCAGTATTTT
TRBJ2-3	.	.	TRBV6-1	CASSEGPTADTQYF	TGTGCCAGCAGTGAAGGGCCGACGGCAGATACGCAGTATTTT
TRBJ2-5	.	.	TRBV9	CASSVGGSGETQYF	TGTGCCAGCAGCGTAGGGGGCAGTGGAGAGACCCAGTACTTC
TRBJ2-3	TRBD2	few	TRBV10-1	CAGLAGSTDTQYF	TGCGCCGGATTAGCGGGTAGCACAGATACGCAGTATTTT
TRBJ1-5	.	.	TRBV4-1	CASSQDSAIQPQHF	TGCGCCAGCAGCCAAGATTCGGCGATTCAGCCCCAGCATTTT
TRBJ2-1	.	.	TRBV7-8	CASSSPGAYHEQFF	TGTGCCAGCAGTTCCCCAGGAGCCTACCATGAGCAGTTCTTC
TRBJ2-1	.	.	TRBV7-3	CASSLQGDAYNEQFF	TGTGCCAGCAGCTTACAGGGAGATGCCTACAATGAGCAGTTCTTC
TRBJ2-1	.	.	TRBV25-1	CASSHHGPADEQFF	TGTGCCAGCAGCCACCACGGGCCGGCGGATGAGCAGTTCTTC
TRBJ1-1	.	.	TRBV10-3	CAISPEQGTEAFF	TGTGCCATCAGTCCCGAACAGGGCACTGAAGCTTTCTTT
TRBJ2-7	.	.	TRBV6-5	CASSSTSRRIYEQYF	TGTGCCAGCAGTTCAACTAGTCGGCGTATCTACGAGCAGTACTTC
TRBJ2-1	TRBD2	.	TRBV12-5	CASGPGTSGTRVEQFF	TGTGCTAGTGGTCCCGGGACTAGCGGGACACGGGTTGAGCAGTTCTTC
TRBJ2-7	TRBD2	.	TRBV27	CASSLSQGLAINEQYF	TGTGCCAGCAGTTTATCGCAGGGACTAGCGATAAACGAGCAGTACTTC
TRBJ2-7	.	.	TRBV28	CASSLRDLHYEQYF	TGTGCCAGCAGTTTACGGGACTTACATTACGAGCAGTACTTC
TRBJ1-3	.	.	TRBV29-1	CSVERVVGNTIYF	TGCAGCGTTGAAAGGGTAGTAGGAAACACCATATATTTT
TRBJ2-7	.	.	TRBV27	CASSRTQRSLYYEQYF	TGTGCCAGCAGTCGTACCCAACGCTCGCTATACTACGAGCAGTACTTC
TRBJ2-2	.	.	TRBV13	CASSKTGELFF	TGTGCCAGCAGTAAAACCGGGGAGCTGTTTTTT
TRBJ1-1	.	.	TRBV10-3	CAISDFAAPESTEAFF	TGTGCCATCAGTGATTTCGCGGCTCCCGAGAGCACTGAAGCTTTCTTT
TRBJ2-3	.	.	TRBV21-1	CASTYLASGSTDTQYF	TGTGCCAGCACCTATCTCGCTAGCGGTAGCACAGATACGCAGTATTTT